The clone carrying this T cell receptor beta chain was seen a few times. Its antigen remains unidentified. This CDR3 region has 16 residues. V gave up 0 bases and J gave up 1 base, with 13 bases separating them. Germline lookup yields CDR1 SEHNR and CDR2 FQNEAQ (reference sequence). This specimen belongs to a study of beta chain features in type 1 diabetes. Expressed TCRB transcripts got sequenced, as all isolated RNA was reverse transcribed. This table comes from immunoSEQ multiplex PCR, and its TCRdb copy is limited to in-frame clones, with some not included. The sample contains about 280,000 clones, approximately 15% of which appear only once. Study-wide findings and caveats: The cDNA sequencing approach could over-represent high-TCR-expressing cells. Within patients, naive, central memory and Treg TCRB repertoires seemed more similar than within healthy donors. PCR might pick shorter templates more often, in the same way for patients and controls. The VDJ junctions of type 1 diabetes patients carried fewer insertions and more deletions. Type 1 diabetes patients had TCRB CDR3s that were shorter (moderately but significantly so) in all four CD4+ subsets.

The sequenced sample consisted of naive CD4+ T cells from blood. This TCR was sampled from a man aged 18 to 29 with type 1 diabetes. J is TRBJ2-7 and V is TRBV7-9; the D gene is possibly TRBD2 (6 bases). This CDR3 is CASSLARVGSSYEQYF. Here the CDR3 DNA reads TGTGCCAGCAGCTTAGCGCGCGTCGGGAGTTCCTACGAGCAGTACTTC.